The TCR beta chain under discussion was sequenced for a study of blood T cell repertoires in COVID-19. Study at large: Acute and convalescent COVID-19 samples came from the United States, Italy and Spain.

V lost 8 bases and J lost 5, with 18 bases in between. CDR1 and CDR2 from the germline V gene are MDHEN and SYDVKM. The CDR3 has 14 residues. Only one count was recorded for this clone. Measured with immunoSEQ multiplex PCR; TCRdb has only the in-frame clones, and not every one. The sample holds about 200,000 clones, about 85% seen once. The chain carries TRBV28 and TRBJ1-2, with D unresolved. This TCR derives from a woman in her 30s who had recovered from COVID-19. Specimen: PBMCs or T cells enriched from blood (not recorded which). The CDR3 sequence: CASFNTGSGYGYTF. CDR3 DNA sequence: TGTGCCAGCTTCAATACGGGCAGCGGATATGGCTACACCTTC.